This TCR beta chain was sequenced in a study of cytomegalovirus exposure and HLA in healthy donors. Vbeta (60) and Jbeta (13) primers were used in the PCR. Authors' processing steps: The authors later counted approximately 80 million unique TCR beta chains, 9 million to 14 million of them shared. Sequenced by immunoSEQ multiplex PCR; TCRdb stores in-frame clones only, minus some. The DNA gave D and trimming, while V, J and clone size come from that table. Of 75,000 to 80,000 clones in the sample, under 85% are singletons; the top ten hold about 8.2%. With V trimmed by 6 bases and J by 2 bases, 10 bases remained unmatched. The CDR3 loop spans 15 amino acids. In germline, CDR1 is MNHNY, CDR2 SVGAGI (reference sequence). For this clone: The antigen is not known.

General study findings and limits: Researchers had no immune exposure information except CMV serostatus available. As a later analysis revealed, most CMV-associated TCR beta chains appeared HLA-restricted.

The rearrangement uses TRBV6-6 and TRBJ2-7; the match to TRBD1 covers 7 bases. The clonotype originates from a middle-aged woman in good health and CMV-seropositive. Sequenced material: PBMCs. The CDR3 is CASSPPGTATYEQYF. In DNA, the CDR3 is TGTGCCAGCAGCCCTCCGGGGACAGCGACCTACGAGCAGTACTTC.